This T cell receptor beta chain was profiled in a study of blood T cell repertoires in COVID-19. Turning to the study itself: PBMCs, B-cell-depleted T cells, or T cells provided the cDNA or gDNA that made up the material.

The CDR3 loop spans 15 amino acids. V lost 6 bases to trimming and J lost 1 base, with 13 bases between them. The germline gives CDR1 MDHEN, CDR2 SYDVKM. TCRdb's table, derived via immunoSEQ multiplex PCR, lists solely in-frame clones and lacks some. The sample yields roughly 110,000 clones, around four fifths seen once. This sequence originates from a man between 70 and 80 years old with acute or convalescent COVID-19. V gene TRBV28 combines with J gene TRBJ2-1; D is possibly TRBD1 (6 bases). Sequences were obtained from peripheral blood. The CDR3 protein is CASSPDSRSYNEQFF. The DNA of the CDR3 is TGTGCCAGCAGCCCGGACAGTCGATCCTACAATGAGCAGTTCTTC.